The entry below gives a single T cell receptor (beta chain) sequence along with its context. Its antigen is as yet unknown. Profiling relied on immunoSEQ multiplex PCR, and the TCRdb table lists in-frame clones only, not all of them. The sample shows roughly 100,000 clones, 70% to 90% of them seen only once. This sample is drawn from a study of T cell responses to AZD1222 COVID-19 vaccine. Study-wide findings and caveats: White British ancestry dominated among donors, who included more females, and clonal diversity was possibly underestimated.

The CDR3 loop spans 14 amino acids. Germline V lookup: CDR1 MNHEY, CDR2 SVGEGT. Deletions cut 6 bases from V and 6 bases from J, with 18 bases between. This receptor was identified in an adult in good health. This chain connects TRBV6-2 or TRBV6-3 to TRBJ2-7, with a tentative D call TRBD2 (5 bases). Material: peripheral blood, obtained on day 0 of AZD1222 vaccination. In DNA, the CDR3 is TGTGCCAGCAGCCCTTCTGCGGGCACACCCGAGCAGTACTTC. Amino acid sequence: CASSPSAGTPEQYF.